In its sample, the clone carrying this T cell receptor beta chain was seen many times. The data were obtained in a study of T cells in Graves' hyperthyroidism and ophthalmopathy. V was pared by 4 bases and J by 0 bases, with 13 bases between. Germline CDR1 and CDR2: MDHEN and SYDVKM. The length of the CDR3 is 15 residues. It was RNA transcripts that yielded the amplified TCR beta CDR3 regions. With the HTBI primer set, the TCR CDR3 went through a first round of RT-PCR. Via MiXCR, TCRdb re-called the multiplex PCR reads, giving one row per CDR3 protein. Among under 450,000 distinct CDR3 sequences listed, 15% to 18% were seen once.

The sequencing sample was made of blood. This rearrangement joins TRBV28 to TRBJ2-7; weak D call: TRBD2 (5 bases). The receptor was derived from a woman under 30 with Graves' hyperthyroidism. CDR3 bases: TGTGCCAGCAGTTCACCAGCGGAAAGCTCCTACGAGCAGTACTTC. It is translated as CASSSPAESSYEQYF.